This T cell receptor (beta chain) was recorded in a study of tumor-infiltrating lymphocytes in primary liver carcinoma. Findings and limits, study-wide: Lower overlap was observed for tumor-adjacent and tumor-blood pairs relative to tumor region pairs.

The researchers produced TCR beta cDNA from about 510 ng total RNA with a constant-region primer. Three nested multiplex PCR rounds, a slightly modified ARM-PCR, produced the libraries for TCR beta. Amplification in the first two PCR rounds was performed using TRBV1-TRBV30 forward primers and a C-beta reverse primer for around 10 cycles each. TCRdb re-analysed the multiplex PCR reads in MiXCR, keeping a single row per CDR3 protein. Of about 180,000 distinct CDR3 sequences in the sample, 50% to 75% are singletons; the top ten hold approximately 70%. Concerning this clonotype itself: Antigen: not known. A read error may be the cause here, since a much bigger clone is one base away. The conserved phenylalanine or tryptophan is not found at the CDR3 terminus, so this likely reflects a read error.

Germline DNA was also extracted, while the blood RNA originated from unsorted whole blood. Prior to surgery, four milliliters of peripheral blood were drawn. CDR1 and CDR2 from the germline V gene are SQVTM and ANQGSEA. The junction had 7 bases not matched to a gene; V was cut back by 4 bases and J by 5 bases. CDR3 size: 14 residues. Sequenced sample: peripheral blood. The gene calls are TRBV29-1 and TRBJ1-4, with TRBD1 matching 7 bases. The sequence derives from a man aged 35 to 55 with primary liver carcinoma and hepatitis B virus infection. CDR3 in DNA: TGCAGCGTTGCAGGGACAGCAAGGAATGAAAAACTGTTTCTT. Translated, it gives CSVAGTARNEKLFL.